This T cell receptor beta chain was documented in a study of cytomegalovirus exposure and HLA in healthy donors. 60 Vbeta and 13 Jbeta primers were used in PCR. Data came from immunoSEQ multiplex PCR; TCRdb stores just in-frame clones and leaves some out. The sample carries 90,000 to 150,000 clones, approximately 78% recorded once. This clone was recorded a few times. This CDR3 comprises 15 residues. V was shortened by 1 base and J by 2 bases, with 10 bases between the two germline ends. The germline gives CDR1 SGHTA, CDR2 FQGNSA. The chain recombines TRBV7-2 with TRBJ2-3, with D unresolved. The receptor's source is a man in his forties in good health and CMV-seronegative. Material for sequencing was PBMCs. Here the CDR3 DNA reads TGTGCCAGCAGCTTAGTCGCTAAAAACACAGATACGCAGTATTTT. This sequence encodes CASSLVAKNTDTQYF.